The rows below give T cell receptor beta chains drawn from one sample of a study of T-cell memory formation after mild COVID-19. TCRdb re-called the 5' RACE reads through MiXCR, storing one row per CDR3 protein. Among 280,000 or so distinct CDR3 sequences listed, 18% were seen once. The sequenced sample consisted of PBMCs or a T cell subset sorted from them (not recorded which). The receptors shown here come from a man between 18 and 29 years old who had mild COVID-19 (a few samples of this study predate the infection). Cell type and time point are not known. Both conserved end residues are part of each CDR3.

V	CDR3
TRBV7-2	CASSLAAGVDIQYF
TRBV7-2	CASSLGGRGQSSYNEQFF
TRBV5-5	CASSLSGVVSYEQYF
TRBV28	CASSLSSAGAGDTQYF
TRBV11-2	CASSLDAGTRSETQYF
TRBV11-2	CASSLVSFRETQYF
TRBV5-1	CASSLGADTEAFF
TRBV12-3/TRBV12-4	CASSPSGGGGTDTQYF
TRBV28	CASRAGVRRGDTQYF
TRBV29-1	CSVKVGGETQYF
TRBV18	CASSPAVGRAPNEQFF
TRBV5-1	CASAQANTGELFF
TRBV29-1	CSVEEGGANYGYTF
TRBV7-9	CASSLGDRDSF
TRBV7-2	CASSPPRGFADTQYF
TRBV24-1	CATSDSGQYYGYTF
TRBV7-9	CASSLARATDTQYF